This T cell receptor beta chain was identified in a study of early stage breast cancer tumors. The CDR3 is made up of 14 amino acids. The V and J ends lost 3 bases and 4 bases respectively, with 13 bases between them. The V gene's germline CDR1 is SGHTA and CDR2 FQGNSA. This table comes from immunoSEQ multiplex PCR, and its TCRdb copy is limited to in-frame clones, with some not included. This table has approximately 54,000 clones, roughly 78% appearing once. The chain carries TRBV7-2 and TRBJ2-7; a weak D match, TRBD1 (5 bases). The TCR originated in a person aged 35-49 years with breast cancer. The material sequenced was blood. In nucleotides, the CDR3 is TGTGCCAGCAGCTTCTACAAAGGGGTTTACGAGCAGTACTTC. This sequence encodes CASSFYKGVYEQYF. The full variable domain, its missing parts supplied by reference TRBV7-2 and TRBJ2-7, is GAGVSQSPSNKVTEKGKDVELRCDPISGHTALYWYRQSLGQGLEFLIYFQGNSAPDKSGLPSDRFSAERTGGSVSTLTIQRTQQEDSAVYLCASSFYKGVYEQYFGPGTRLTVT.